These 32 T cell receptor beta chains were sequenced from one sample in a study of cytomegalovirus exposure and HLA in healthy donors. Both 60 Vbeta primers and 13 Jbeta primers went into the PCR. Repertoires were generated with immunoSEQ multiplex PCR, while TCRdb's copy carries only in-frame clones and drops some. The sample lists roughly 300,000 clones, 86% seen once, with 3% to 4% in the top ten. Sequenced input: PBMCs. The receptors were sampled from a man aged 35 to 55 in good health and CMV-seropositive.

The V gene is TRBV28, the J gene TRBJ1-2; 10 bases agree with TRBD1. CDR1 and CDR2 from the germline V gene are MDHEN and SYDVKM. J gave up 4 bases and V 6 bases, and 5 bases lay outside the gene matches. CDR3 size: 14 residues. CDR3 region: CASRLTGGGYGYTF. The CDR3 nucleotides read TGTGCCAGCAGATTGACAGGGGGCGGCTATGGCTACACCTTC.

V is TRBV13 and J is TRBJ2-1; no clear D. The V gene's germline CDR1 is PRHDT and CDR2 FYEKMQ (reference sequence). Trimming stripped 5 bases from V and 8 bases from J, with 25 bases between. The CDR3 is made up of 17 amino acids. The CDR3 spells CASSILGRVARIDEQFF. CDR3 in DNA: TGTGCCAGCAGCATCCTCGGCCGGGTAGCACGAATCGATGAGCAGTTCTTC.

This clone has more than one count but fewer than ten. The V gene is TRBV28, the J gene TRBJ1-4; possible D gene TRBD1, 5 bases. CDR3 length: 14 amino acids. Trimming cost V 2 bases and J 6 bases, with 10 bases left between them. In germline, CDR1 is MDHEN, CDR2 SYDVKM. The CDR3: CASSLGQGYEKLFF. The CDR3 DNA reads TGTGCCAGCAGTTTAGGCCAGGGTTATGAAAAACTGTTTTTT.

The CDR3 is CASSLGSGSWGEQYF. The CDR3 DNA reads TGTGCCAGCAGCTTAGGTAGCGGGAGCTGGGGCGAGCAGTACTTC. V is TRBV11-3 and J is TRBJ2-7; 9 bases are a match to TRBD2. CDR3 size: 15 residues. CDR1 is SGHNT and CDR2 is YENEEA in the germline V gene. Losses at the gene ends were 1 base for V and 6 bases for J; bases not matched to a gene: 7.

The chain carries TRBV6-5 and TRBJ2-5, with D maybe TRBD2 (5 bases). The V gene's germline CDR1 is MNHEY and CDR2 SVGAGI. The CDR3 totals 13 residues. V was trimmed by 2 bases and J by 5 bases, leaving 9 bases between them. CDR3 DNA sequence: TGTGCCAGCAGTTACCCTAGCACCGAGACCCAGTACTTC. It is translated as CASSYPSTETQYF.

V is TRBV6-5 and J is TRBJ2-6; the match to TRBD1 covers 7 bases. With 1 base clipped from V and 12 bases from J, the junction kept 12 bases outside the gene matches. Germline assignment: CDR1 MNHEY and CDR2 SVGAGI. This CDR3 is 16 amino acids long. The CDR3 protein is CASSYYYTTGPAVLTF. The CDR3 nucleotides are TGTGCCAGCAGTTACTATTACACGACAGGGCCCGCCGTCCTGACTTTC.

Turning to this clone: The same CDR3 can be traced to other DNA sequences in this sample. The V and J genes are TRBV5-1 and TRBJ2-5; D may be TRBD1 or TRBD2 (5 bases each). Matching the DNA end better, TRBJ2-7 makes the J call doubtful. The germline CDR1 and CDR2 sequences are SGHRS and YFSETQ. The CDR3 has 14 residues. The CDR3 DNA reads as TGCGCCAGCAGCTTGGCTGGGGGCTCCTACGAGCAGTACTTC. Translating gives CASSLAGGSYEQYF.

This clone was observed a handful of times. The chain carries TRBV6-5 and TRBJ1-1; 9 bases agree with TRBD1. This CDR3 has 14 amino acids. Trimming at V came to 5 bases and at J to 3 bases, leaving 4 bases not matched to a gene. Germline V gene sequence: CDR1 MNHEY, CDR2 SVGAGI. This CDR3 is CASSRTGGHTEAFF. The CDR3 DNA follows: TGTGCCAGCAGTCGCACAGGGGGCCACACTGAAGCTTTCTTT.

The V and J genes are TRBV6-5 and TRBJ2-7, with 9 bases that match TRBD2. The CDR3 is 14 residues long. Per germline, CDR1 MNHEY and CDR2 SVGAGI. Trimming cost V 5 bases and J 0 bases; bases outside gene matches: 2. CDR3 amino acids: CASSRGRDSYEQYF. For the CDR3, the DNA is TGTGCCAGCAGTCGCGGGAGGGACTCCTACGAGCAGTACTTC.

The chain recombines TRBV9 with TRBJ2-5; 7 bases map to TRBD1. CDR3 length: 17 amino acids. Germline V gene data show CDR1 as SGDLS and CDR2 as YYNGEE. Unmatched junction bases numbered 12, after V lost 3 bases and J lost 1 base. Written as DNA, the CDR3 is TGTGCCAGCAGCGAGAGGGGGCTAGCACCAGCCCAAGAGACCCAGTACTTC. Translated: CASSERGLAPAQETQYF.

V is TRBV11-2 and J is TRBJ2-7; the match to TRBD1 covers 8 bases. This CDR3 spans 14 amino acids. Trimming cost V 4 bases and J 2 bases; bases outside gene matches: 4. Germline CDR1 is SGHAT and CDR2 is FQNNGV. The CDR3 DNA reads TGTGCCAGCAGCTCCCGGGACAGGACCTACGAGCAGTACTTC. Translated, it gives CASSSRDRTYEQYF.

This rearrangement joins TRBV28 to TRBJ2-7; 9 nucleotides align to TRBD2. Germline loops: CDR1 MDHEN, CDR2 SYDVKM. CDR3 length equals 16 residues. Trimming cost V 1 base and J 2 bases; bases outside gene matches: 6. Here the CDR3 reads CASSLLLAGTAYEQYF. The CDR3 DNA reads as TGTGCCAGCAGTTTATTGCTAGCGGGAACAGCCTACGAGCAGTACTTC.

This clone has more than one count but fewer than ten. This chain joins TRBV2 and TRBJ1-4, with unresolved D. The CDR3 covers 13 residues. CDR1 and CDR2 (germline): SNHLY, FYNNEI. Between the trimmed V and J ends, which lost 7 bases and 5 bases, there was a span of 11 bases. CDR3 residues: CASIGRSNEKLFF. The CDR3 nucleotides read TGTGCCAGCATTGGCAGGTCCAATGAAAAACTGTTTTTT.

The DNA for the CDR3 is TGTGCCAGCATCCCCGGGGTTATAGCGACCAATGAAAAACTGTTTTTT. Translation gives CASIPGVIATNEKLFF. V gene TRBV6-9 combines with J gene TRBJ1-4; no reliable D call. The length of the CDR3 is 16 residues. Trimming stripped 7 bases from V and 5 bases from J, with 20 bases between. Germline V gives CDR1 MNHGY, CDR2 SVAAGI.

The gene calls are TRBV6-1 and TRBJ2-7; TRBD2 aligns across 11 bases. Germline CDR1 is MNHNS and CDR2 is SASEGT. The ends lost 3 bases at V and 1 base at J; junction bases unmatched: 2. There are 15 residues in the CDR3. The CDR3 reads CASSEGLADSYEQYF. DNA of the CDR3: TGTGCCAGCAGTGAGGGACTAGCGGATTCCTACGAGCAGTACTTC.

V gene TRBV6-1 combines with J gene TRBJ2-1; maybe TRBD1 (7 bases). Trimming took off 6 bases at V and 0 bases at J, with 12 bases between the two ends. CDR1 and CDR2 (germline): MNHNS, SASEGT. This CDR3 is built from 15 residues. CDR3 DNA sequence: TGTGCCAGCAGGGAGGGACAGAGCTCCTACAATGAGCAGTTCTTC. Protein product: CASREGQSSYNEQFF.

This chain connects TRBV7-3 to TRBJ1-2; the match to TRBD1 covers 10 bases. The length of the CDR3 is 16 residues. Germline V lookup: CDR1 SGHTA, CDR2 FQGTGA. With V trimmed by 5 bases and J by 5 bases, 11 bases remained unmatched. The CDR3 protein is CASSPNRDRGEYGYTF. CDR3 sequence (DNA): TGTGCCAGCAGCCCAAACCGGGACAGGGGTGAATATGGCTACACCTTC. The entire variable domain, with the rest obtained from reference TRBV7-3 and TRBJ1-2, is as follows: GAGVSQTPSNKVTEKGKYVELRCDPISGHTALYWYRQSLGQGPEFLIYFQGTGAADDSGLPNDRFFAVRPEGSVSTLKIQRTERGDSAVYLCASSPNRDRGEYGYTFGSGTRLTVV.

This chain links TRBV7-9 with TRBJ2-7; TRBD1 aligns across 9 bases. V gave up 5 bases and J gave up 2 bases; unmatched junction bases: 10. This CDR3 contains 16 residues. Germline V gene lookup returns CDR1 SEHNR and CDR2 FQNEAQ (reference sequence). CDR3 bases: TGTGCCAGCAGCCACCCCCGACGGGACAGGGCCTACGAGCAGTACTTC. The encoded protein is CASSHPRRDRAYEQYF.

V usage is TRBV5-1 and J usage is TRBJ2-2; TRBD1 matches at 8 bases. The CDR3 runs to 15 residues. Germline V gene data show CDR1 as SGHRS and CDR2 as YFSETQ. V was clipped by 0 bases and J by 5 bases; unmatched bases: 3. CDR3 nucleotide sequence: TGCGCCAGCAGCTTGGGGACAGGGAAAACCGGGGAGCTGTTTTTT. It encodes CASSLGTGKTGELFF.

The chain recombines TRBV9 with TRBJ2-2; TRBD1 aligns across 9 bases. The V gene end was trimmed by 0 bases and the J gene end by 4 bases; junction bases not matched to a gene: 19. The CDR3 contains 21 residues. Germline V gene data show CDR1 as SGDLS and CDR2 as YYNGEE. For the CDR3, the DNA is TGTGCCAGCAGCGTAGGGGAGCGGGGACAGGGCAAGGATCTACCCACCGGGGAGCTGTTTTTT. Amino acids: CASSVGERGQGKDLPTGELFF. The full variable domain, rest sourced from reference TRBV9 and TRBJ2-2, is DSGVTQTPKHLITATGQRVTLRCSPRSGDLSVYWYQQSLDQGLQFLIQYYNGEERAKGNILERFSAQQFPDLHSELNLSSLELGDSALYFCASSVGERGQGKDLPTGELFFGEGSRLTVL.

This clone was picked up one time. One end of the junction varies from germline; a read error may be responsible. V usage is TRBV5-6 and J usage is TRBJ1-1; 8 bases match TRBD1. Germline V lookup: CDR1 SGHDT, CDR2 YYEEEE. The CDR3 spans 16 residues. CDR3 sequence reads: CAGSPEGQGAYTEAFF. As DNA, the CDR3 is TGTGCCGGCAGCCCCGAGGGGCAGGGGGCGTACACTGAAGCTTTCTTT.

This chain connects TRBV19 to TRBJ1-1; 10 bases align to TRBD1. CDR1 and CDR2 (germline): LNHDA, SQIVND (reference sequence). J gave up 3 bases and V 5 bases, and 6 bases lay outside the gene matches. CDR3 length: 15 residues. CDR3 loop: CASSADRGPHTEAFF. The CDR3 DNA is TGTGCCAGTAGTGCAGACAGGGGGCCCCACACTGAAGCTTTCTTT. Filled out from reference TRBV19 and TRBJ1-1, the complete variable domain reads DGGITQSPKYLFRKEGQNVTLSCEQNLNHDAMYWYRQDPGQGLRLIYYSQIVNDFQKGDIAEGYSVSREKKESFPLTVTSAQKNPTAFYLCASSADRGPHTEAFFGQGTRLTVV.

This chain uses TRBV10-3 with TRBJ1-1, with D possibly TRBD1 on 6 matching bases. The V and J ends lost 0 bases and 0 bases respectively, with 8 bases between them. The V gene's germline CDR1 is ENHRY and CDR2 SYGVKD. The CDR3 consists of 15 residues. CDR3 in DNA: TGTGCCATCAGTGAGTCGACAGGCTTGAACACTGAAGCTTTCTTT. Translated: CAISESTGLNTEAFF.

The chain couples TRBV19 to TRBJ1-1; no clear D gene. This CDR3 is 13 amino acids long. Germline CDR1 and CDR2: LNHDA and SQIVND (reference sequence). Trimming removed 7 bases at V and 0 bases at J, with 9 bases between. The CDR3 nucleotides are TGTGCCAGTACGTCGGAGATGAACACTGAAGCTTTCTTT. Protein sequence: CASTSEMNTEAFF.

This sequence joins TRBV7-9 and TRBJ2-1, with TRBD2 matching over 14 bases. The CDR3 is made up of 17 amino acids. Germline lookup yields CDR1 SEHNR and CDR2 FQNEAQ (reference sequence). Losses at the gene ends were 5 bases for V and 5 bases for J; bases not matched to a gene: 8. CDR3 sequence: CASSPGGLAGVHNEQFF. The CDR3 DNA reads TGTGCCAGCAGCCCAGGGGGACTAGCGGGAGTCCACAATGAGCAGTTCTTC.

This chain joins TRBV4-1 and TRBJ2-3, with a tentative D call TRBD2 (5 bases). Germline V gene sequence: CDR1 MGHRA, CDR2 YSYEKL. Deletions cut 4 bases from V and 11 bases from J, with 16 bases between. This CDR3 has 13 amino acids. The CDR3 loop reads CASSLPGSGGQYF. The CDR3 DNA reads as TGCGCCAGCAGCCTCCCTGGGAGCGGAGGGCAGTATTTT.

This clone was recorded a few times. The CDR3, as DNA: TGTGCCAGCACCCCAAGTCCAGGGGCGGGCGGAGTCGAGCAGTACTTC. Its translation is CASTPSPGAGGVEQYF. The chain links TRBV28 to TRBJ2-7; tentatively, D is TRBD1 (6 bases). Germline lookup yields CDR1 MDHEN and CDR2 SYDVKM. V was pared by 7 bases and J by 6 bases, with 25 bases between. The CDR3 consists of 16 residues.

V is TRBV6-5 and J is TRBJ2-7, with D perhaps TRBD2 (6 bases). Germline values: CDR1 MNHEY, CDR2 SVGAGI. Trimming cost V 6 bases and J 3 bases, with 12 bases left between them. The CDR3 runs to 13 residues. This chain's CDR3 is CASRIAVHYEQYF. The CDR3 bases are TGTGCCAGCAGGATAGCGGTACACTACGAGCAGTACTTC.

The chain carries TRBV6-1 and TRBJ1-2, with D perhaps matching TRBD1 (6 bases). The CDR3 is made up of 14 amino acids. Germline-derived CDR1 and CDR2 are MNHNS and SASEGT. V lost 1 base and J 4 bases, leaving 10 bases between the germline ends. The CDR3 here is CASSEGGGPYGYTF. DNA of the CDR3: TGTGCCAGCAGTGAAGGCGGGGGCCCCTATGGCTACACCTTC.

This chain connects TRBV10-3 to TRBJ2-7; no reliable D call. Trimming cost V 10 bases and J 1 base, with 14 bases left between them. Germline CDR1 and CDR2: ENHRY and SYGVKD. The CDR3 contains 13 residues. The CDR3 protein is CATQSGQSYEQYF. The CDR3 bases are TGTGCCACCCAATCAGGCCAGTCCTACGAGCAGTACTTC.

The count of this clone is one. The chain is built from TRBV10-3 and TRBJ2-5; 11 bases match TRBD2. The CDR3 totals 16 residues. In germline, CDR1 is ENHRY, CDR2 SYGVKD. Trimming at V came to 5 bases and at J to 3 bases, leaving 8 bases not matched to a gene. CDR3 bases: TGTGCCATCAGTACTACCGGGACTAGCGGAAAAGAGACCCAGTACTTC. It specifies CAISTTGTSGKETQYF.

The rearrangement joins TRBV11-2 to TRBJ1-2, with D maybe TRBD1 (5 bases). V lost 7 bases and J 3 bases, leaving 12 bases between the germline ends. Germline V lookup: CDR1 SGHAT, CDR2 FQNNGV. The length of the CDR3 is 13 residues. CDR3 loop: CASTLGGYYGYTF. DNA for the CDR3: TGTGCCAGCACCTTGGGGGGATACTATGGCTACACCTTC. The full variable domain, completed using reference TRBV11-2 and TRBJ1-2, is EAGVAQSPRYKIIEKRQSVAFWCNPISGHATLYWYQQILGQGPKLLIQFQNNGVVDDSQLPKDRFSAERLKGVDSTLKIQPAKLEDSAVYLCASTLGGYYGYTFGSGTRLTVV.